This T cell receptor (beta chain) stems from a study of CD8+ T cells in alopecia areata. About the research overall: Each of the treated patients was given oral tofacitinib, 5 to 10 mg twice daily, for moderate-to-severe alopecia areata.

CD4+ and CD8+ T cells were sorted from PBMCs stained for CD3, CD4 and CD8. V lost 0 bases, J lost 6 bases, and 10 bases lay in between. CDR1 is SGHRS, CDR2 YFSETQ, per germline. This CDR3 comprises 13 residues. This clone was seen only a few times. RNA, once extracted, was reverse transcribed into cDNA for use as the sequencing template. TCRdb's copy holds only in-frame clones and misses some; the assay was immunoSEQ multiplex PCR. The sample records 110,000 to 150,000 clones, 51% being singletons. This receptor was obtained from a human donor with alopecia areata. Material: CD4+ T cells sorted from blood, obtained at week 0. The chain uses TRBV5-1 and TRBJ2-7; D uncertain. CDR3 protein: CASSLGSGFEQYF. The CDR3 bases are TGCGCCAGCAGCTTGGGTTCGGGCTTCGAGCAGTACTTC.